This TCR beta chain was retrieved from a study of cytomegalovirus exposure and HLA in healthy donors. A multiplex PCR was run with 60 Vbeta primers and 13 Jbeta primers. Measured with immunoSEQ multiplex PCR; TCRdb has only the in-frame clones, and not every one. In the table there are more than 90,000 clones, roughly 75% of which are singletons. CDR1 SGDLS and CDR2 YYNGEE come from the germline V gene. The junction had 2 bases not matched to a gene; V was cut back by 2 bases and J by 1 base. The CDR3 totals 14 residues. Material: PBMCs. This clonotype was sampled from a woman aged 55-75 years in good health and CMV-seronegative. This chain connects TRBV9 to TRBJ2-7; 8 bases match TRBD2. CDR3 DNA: TGTGCCAGCAGCGTTAGCGGGGTTTCCTACGAGCAGTACTTC. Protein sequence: CASSVSGVSYEQYF.